Each of the 31 T cell receptor beta chains below was sequenced from the same sample in a study of T cell repertoires in cytomegalovirus infection. In TCRdb, the reads were re-called with MiXCR into one record per CDR3 protein. Of around 740,000 distinct CDR3 sequences listed, roughly 35% are singletons. Sequenced sample: PBMCs. These receptors all come from a human donor in good health (CMV status not recorded). Some clones in this sample may be carry-over from other donors' samples.

The genes are TRBV24-1 and TRBJ1-4; D is unclear. There are 14 residues in the CDR3. The germline V gene encodes CDR1 KGHDR and CDR2 SFDVKD. The V gene lost 7 bases and the J gene lost 2 bases, with 10 bases spanning the gap. The CDR3 sequence is CATRPVATNEKLFF. The DNA for the CDR3 is TGTGCCACCAGGCCTGTGGCCACTAATGAAAAACTGTTTTTT.

This clonotype appeared many times. The V gene is TRBV7-2, the J gene TRBJ1-1, with 7 bases matching TRBD1. Germline V gives CDR1 SGHTA, CDR2 FQGNSA. This CDR3 contains 14 residues. With 4 bases clipped from V and 2 bases from J, the junction kept 4 bases outside the gene matches. In DNA, the CDR3 is TGTGCCAGCAGCTACCGACAGGGAAACACTGAAGCTTTCTTT. This translates into CASSYRQGNTEAFF.

The chain has TRBV29-1 and TRBJ1-3; D call uncertain. V lost 7 bases to trimming and J lost 4 bases, with 8 bases between them. Germline loops: CDR1 SQVTM, CDR2 ANQGSEA. CDR3 length equals 11 residues. The chain's CDR3 is CSAQQGNTIYF. In DNA, the CDR3 is TGCAGCGCCCAACAGGGAAACACCATATATTTT.

Of note for this clonotype: A much larger clone differs by one base, so this may be a read error. The chain uses TRBV7-2 and TRBJ2-5; D is tentatively TRBD1 or TRBD2 (5 bases each). Per germline, CDR1 SGHTA and CDR2 FQGNSA. V was clipped by 5 bases and J by 4 bases, with 14 bases between them. The CDR3 spans 14 residues. The CDR3 DNA reads TGTGCCAGCAGCCTTAATGAGGGGTCAGAGACCCAGTACTTC. Translated: CASSLNEGSETQYF.

This clonotype occurred a few times. The V gene is TRBV11-2, the J gene TRBJ2-1, with 7 bases identical to TRBD2. Germline loops: CDR1 SGHAT, CDR2 FQNNGV. V lost 6 bases to trimming and J lost 5 bases; unmatched junction nucleotides: 10. The CDR3 covers 15 residues. CDR3 nucleotide sequence: TGTGCCAGCAGACTCGAGGGAGCGGGAAACAATGAGCAGTTCTTC. Amino acid sequence: CASRLEGAGNNEQFF.

This clonotype came up many times. The CDR3 nucleotides are TGTGCCAGCGGCCGGGACAGGGGCTACGAGCAGTACTTC. This sequence encodes CASGRDRGYEQYF. V is TRBV7-6 and J is TRBJ2-7, with 10 bases fitting TRBD1. The CDR3 covers 13 residues. Germline V gene data show CDR1 as SGHVS and CDR2 as FNYEAQ. Trimming cost V 8 bases and J 3 bases; bases outside gene matches: 4. The full variable domain, completed using reference TRBV7-6 and TRBJ2-7, is GAGVSQSPRYKVTKRGQDVALRCDPISGHVSLYWYRQALGQGPEFLTYFNYEAQQDKSGLPNDRFSAERPEGSISTLTIQRTEQRDSAMYRCASGRDRGYEQYFGPGTRLTVT.

As concerns this clonotype: The conserved phenylalanine or tryptophan normally closing the CDR3 is absent here, so this likely arose from a read error. V usage is TRBV28 and J usage is TRBJ2-2; 10 nucleotides line up with TRBD2. There are 16 residues in the CDR3. In germline, CDR1 is MDHEN, CDR2 SYDVKM. In DNA, the CDR3 is TGTGCCATCAGTTTCATAGGTAGCGGGAGGCCCGGGGAGCTGTTTTTG. It specifies CAISFIGSGRPGELFL.

The genes are TRBV7-6 and TRBJ2-7; D is uncertain. The CDR3 runs to 11 residues. CDR1 is SGHVS and CDR2 is FNYEAQ in the germline V gene. Trimming cost V 4 bases and J 6 bases, with 7 bases left between them. The CDR3 spells CASSSLLEQYF. In DNA, the CDR3 is TGTGCCAGCAGCTCCCTGCTCGAGCAGTACTTC.

This clonotype was seen at least ten times. J is TRBJ2-7 and V is TRBV7-3; 11 bases map to TRBD2. The germline gives CDR1 SGHTA, CDR2 FQGTGA. The CDR3 extends over 13 amino acids. V was pared by 5 bases and J by 4 bases, with 1 base of the junction left unmatched. The CDR3 DNA reads TGTGCCAGCAGCCGACTAGCGGGGTACGAGCAGTACTTC. As protein: CASSRLAGYEQYF.

This clonotype appeared once. This chain joins TRBV6-2 or TRBV6-3 and TRBJ2-7; D perhaps matches TRBD1 (7 bases). V was clipped by 6 bases and J by 5 bases, with 23 bases between them. This CDR3 contains 16 residues. Germline lookup yields CDR1 MNHEY and CDR2 SVGEGT. The CDR3 nucleotides read TGTGCCAGCAGCCACCCCCAGGGGCAGGGGGAGGACGAGCAGTACTTC. This gives the protein CASSHPQGQGEDEQYF.

V and J are TRBV6-2 or TRBV6-3 and TRBJ1-6; D call uncertain. CDR1 and CDR2 (germline): MNHEY, SVGEGT. The CDR3 totals 13 residues. Trimming stripped 5 bases from V and 8 bases from J, with 10 bases between. This CDR3 reads CASSRGHDSPLHF. The DNA for the CDR3 is TGTGCCAGCAGTCGCGGGCACGATTCACCCCTCCACTTT.

The chain employs TRBV5-6 and TRBJ1-3; tentative D call: TRBD1 (5 bases). Germline CDR1 is SGHDT and CDR2 is YYEEEE. CDR3 length equals 16 residues. Trimming removed 3 bases from V and 0 bases from J, with 13 bases in between. The CDR3 loop is CASSWGRQSSGNTIYF. The CDR3 nucleotides are TGTGCCAGCAGCTGGGGACGGCAGAGCTCTGGAAACACCATATATTTT.

V gene TRBV7-9 combines with J gene TRBJ2-2, with 9 nucleotides matching TRBD1. Germline assignment: CDR1 SEHNR and CDR2 FQNEAQ (reference sequence). The CDR3 sequence is 15 residues long. V dropped 3 bases and J dropped 4; count of bases not matched to a gene: 3. The CDR3 spells CASSFGTGFTGELFF. Written as DNA, the CDR3 is TGTGCCAGCAGCTTTGGGACAGGGTTCACCGGGGAGCTGTTTTTT.

This chain joins TRBV27 and TRBJ2-7; D tentatively reads TRBD1 or TRBD2 (5 bases each). The CDR3 has 15 residues. V was cut by 1 base and J by 2 bases, with 12 bases left in between. The germline gives CDR1 MNHEY, CDR2 SMNVEV (reference sequence). CDR3 residues: CASSLFMGEAYEQYF. The CDR3 nucleotides read TGTGCCAGCAGTTTATTTATGGGGGAAGCCTACGAGCAGTACTTC.

The chain employs TRBV27 and TRBJ1-1; TRBD1 aligns across 7 bases. Germline trimming cut 5 bases from V and 6 bases from J; bases unmatched to any gene: 9. This CDR3 spans 14 amino acids. CDR1 MNHEY and CDR2 SMNVEV come from the germline V gene (reference sequence). For the CDR3, the DNA is TGTGCCAGCAGTATTCAGGGGGGTAGCGCTGAAGCTTTCTTT. It translates to CASSIQGGSAEAFF.

The chain is built from TRBV6-6 and TRBJ2-5; maybe TRBD1 (5 bases). CDR1 is MNHNY, CDR2 SVGAGI, per germline (reference sequence). Trimming stripped 7 bases from V and 7 bases from J, with 10 bases between. The CDR3 covers 11 residues. CDR3 sequence reads: CASTQGLTQYF. CDR3 DNA: TGTGCCAGCACCCAGGGTTTGACCCAGTACTTC.

The J gene is TRBJ1-1, the V gene TRBV12-3 or TRBV12-4; tentatively, D is TRBD1 (6 bases). CDR3 length equals 15 residues. The V end was cut by 2 bases, the J end by 4 bases, with 14 bases between. The CDR3, as DNA: TGTGCCAGCAGTTTAACCACAGGGATCAGCACTGAAGCTTTCTTT. Its protein product is CASSLTTGISTEAFF.

This clonotype was seen more than once but under ten times. The CDR3 DNA is TGTGCCAGCAGCCTATCCATGTTAAATGAGCAGTTCTTC. It is translated as CASSLSMLNEQFF. This chain joins TRBV7-6 and TRBJ2-1; D is unclear. There are 13 residues in the CDR3. V lost 5 bases to trimming and J lost 7 bases, with 12 bases between them. The germline V gene encodes CDR1 SGHVS and CDR2 FNYEAQ.

This clonotype has a single count. V and J are TRBV20-1 and TRBJ2-3; 8 bases align to TRBD1. Trimming at V came to 1 base and at J to 0 bases, leaving 12 bases not matched to a gene. CDR1 and CDR2 from the germline V gene are DFQATT and SNEGSKA (reference sequence). The CDR3 spans 18 residues. In DNA form, the CDR3 reads TGCAGTGCTAGAGGAACCAGTACCGGGACAGGAAGCACAGATACGCAGTATTTT. Residues: CSARGTSTGTGSTDTQYF.

The chain couples TRBV12-3 or TRBV12-4 to TRBJ2-3; D is unclear. There are 16 residues in the CDR3. V was clipped by 7 bases and J by 4 bases, with 21 bases between them. CDR3 bases: TGTGCCAGCACCCCGGTTAATCGGGCCTTTGCAGATACGCAGTATTTT. It encodes CASTPVNRAFADTQYF.

This clonotype was seen a handful of times. The chain carries TRBV19 and TRBJ1-1; tentative D call: TRBD1 (5 bases). Germline CDR1 reads LNHDA; CDR2 reads SQIVND (reference sequence). The CDR3 is 17 amino acids. V was trimmed by 1 base and J by 1 base, leaving 16 bases between them. The CDR3 DNA is TGTGCCAGTAGTATAGGGGGGGGATCTAGGAGGAACACTGAAGCTTTCTTT. It yields the protein CASSIGGGSRRNTEAFF.

In this sample, this clonotype turned up a few times. This rearrangement joins TRBV29-1 to TRBJ1-2; D gene uncertain. Trimming pared 5 bases from V and 2 bases from J, leaving 18 bases between. CDR3 length: 15 residues. Germline values: CDR1 SQVTM, CDR2 ANQGSEA. The CDR3 region has the DNA TGCAGCGTTCCCGTTTTAGGGCCTACCAACTATGGCTACACCTTC. As protein: CSVPVLGPTNYGYTF.

This clonotype was recorded a few times. The junction shows a germline mismatch at one end, possibly a read error. The chain links TRBV9 to TRBJ2-5; 11 bases line up with TRBD2. The length of the CDR3 is 13 residues. Germline CDR1 reads SGDLS; CDR2 reads YYNGEE. CDR3 coding DNA: TGTGCCAGCAGTGTAGCGGGAGGGGAGACCCAGTACTTC. It specifies CASSVAGGETQYF.

This chain connects TRBV14 to TRBJ2-7; 16 bases are a match to TRBD2. CDR1 is SGHDN, CDR2 FVKESK, per germline. With V trimmed by 1 base and J by 4 bases, 13 bases remained unmatched. The CDR3 covers 20 residues. The CDR3 sequence is CASSQGTTGLAGGPAYEQYF. As DNA, the CDR3 is TGTGCCAGCAGCCAAGGGACAACGGGACTAGCGGGAGGGCCAGCATACGAGCAGTACTTC.

As concerns this clonotype: The missing conserved phenylalanine or tryptophan at the end of this CDR3 makes a read error likely. This rearrangement joins TRBV10-3 to TRBJ2-7, with a tentative D call TRBD1 (6 bases). Germline CDR1 ENHRY, CDR2 SYGVKD. The CDR3 runs 13 residues. Trimming stripped 9 bases from V and 1 base from J, with 13 bases between. The CDR3 DNA reads as TGTGCCATAAACACCGGACAGTCCTACGAGCAGTACTTA. Encoded protein: CAINTGQSYEQYL.

This clonotype was detected ten times or more. The V call is TRBV7-6, the J call TRBJ2-3; D unresolved. V lost 7 bases and J lost 1, with 9 bases in between. Germline V CDR1 and CDR2: SGHVS, FNYEAQ. The CDR3 is made up of 13 amino acids. The CDR3 spells CASTPTGTDTQYF. For the CDR3, the DNA is TGTGCCAGCACCCCTACCGGCACAGATACGCAGTATTTT. Full variable domain (missing parts from reference TRBV7-6 and TRBJ2-3): GAGVSQSPRYKVTKRGQDVALRCDPISGHVSLYWYRQALGQGPEFLTYFNYEAQQDKSGLPNDRFSAERPEGSISTLTIQRTEQRDSAMYRCASTPTGTDTQYFGPGTRLTVL.

This chain joins TRBV5-1 and TRBJ1-3; the D is unclear. V was shortened by 1 base and J by 3 bases, with 11 bases between the two germline ends. This CDR3 spans 15 amino acids. Looked up from germline, CDR1 is SGHRS and CDR2 is YFSETQ. CDR3 amino acids: CASSLFIGGGNTIYF. The CDR3 DNA reads TGCGCCAGCAGCTTGTTCATAGGCGGTGGAAACACCATATATTTT.

This clonotype is medium-sized (0.01 to 0.1%). The J gene is TRBJ2-1, the V gene TRBV7-2; D gene unclear. The germline V and J ends were trimmed by 6 bases and 5 bases, with 11 bases remaining between them. Germline V gene data show CDR1 as SGHTA and CDR2 as FQGNSA. The CDR3 is made up of 13 amino acids. The CDR3 bases are TGTGCCAGCAGACCGGACGGCAACAATGAGCAGTTCTTC. Translated, it gives CASRPDGNNEQFF. Full variable domain (outside the CDR3, taken from reference TRBV7-2 and TRBJ2-1): GAGVSQSPSNKVTEKGKDVELRCDPISGHTALYWYRQSLGQGLEFLIYFQGNSAPDKSGLPSDRFSAERTGGSVSTLTIQRTQQEDSAVYLCASRPDGNNEQFFGPGTRLTVL.

Notes on this clonotype: A much more abundant neighbour one base away suggests this may be a read error. The J gene is TRBJ2-5, the V gene TRBV7-8, with 9 bases that match TRBD1. The CDR3 consists of 16 residues. In germline, CDR1 is SGHVS, CDR2 FQNEAQ. CDR3 nucleotide sequence: TGTGCCAGCAGCCCCCCGACAGGGGGGTCACAAGATACCCAGTACTTC. Protein product: CASSPPTGGSQDTQYF.

Ten or more counts support this clonotype. The chain has TRBV7-2 and TRBJ2-3; TRBD2 matches 15 bases. The CDR3 runs to 15 residues. Unmatched junction bases numbered 5, after V lost 8 bases and J lost 5 bases. CDR1 SGHTA and CDR2 FQGNSA come from the germline V gene. The CDR3 sequence is CASDPGLAGGDTQYF. Written as DNA, the CDR3 is TGTGCCAGCGATCCGGGACTAGCGGGAGGAGATACGCAGTATTTT.

This chain links TRBV19 with TRBJ2-1; 10 bases are a match to TRBD2. CDR3 length: 16 residues. The trim removed 10 bases at V and 1 base at J, leaving 10 bases unmatched. From germline, CDR1 is LNHDA and CDR2 SQIVND (reference sequence). The CDR3 protein is CANSAGGPRSYNEQFF. In DNA form, the CDR3 reads TGTGCCAATTCAGCGGGAGGGCCGCGGTCCTACAATGAGCAGTTCTTC.